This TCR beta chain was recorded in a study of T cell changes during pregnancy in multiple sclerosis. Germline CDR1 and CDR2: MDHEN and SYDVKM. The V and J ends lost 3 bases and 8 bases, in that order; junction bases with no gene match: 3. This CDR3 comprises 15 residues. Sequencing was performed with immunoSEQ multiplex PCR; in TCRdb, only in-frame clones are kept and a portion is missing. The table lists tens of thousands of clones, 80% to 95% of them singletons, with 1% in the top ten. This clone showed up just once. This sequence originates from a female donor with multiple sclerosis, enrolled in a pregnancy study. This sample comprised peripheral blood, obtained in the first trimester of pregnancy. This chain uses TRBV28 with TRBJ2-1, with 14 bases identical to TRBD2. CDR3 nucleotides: TGTGCCAGCAGTTTGCCGGGACTAGCGGGAGATGAGCAGTTCTTC. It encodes CASSLPGLAGDEQFF.